The 30 T cell receptor beta chains below come from one sample, sequenced in a study of cytomegalovirus exposure and HLA in healthy donors. Primers for the PCR totalled 60 Vbeta and 13 Jbeta. The protocol was immunoSEQ multiplex PCR, while the TCRdb copy is restricted to in-frame clones and leaves out a portion. The sample consists of approximately 120,000 clones, more than 65% of them appearing once. Sequenced material: PBMCs. The receptor source for this set is an older woman in good health and CMV-seropositive.

The rearrangement joins TRBV27 to TRBJ1-2; possible D gene TRBD1, 6 bases. V lost 4 bases and J 7 bases, leaving 13 bases between the germline ends. Looked up from germline, CDR1 is MNHEY and CDR2 is SMNVEV (reference sequence). The CDR3 consists of 13 residues. CDR3 loop: CASSWGPKTGYTF. DNA for the CDR3: TGTGCCAGCAGTTGGGGGCCTAAAACTGGCTACACCTTC.

V usage is TRBV2 and J usage is TRBJ2-1; 8 bases align to TRBD2. The V gene's germline CDR1 is SNHLY and CDR2 FYNNEI. This CDR3 comprises 19 residues. The junction had 16 bases not matched to a gene; V was cut back by 6 bases and J by 0 bases. CDR3 sequence reads: CASRPGELADYSSYNEQFF. CDR3 DNA sequence: TGTGCCAGCAGGCCGGGGGAACTAGCGGATTACAGCTCCTACAATGAGCAGTTCTTC. The full variable domain, rest sourced from reference TRBV2 and TRBJ2-1, is EPEVTQTPSHQVTQMGQEVILRCVPISNHLYFYWYRQILGQKVEFLVSFYNNEISEKSEIFDDQFSVERPDGSNFTLKIRSTKLEDSAMYFCASRPGELADYSSYNEQFFGPGTRLTVL.

This clone came up once. The rearrangement joins TRBV7-2 to TRBJ2-5; no firm D call. V lost 0 bases and J 2 bases, leaving 4 bases between the germline ends. CDR1 and CDR2 from the germline V gene are SGHTA and FQGNSA. The CDR3 is 13 residues long. CDR3 in amino acids: CASSLARQETQYF. CDR3 coding DNA: TGTGCCAGCAGCTTAGCCAGGCAAGAGACCCAGTACTTC.

The chain carries TRBV4-3 and TRBJ1-2, with 8 bases lining up with TRBD1. Losses at the gene ends were 0 bases for V and 8 bases for J; bases not matched to a gene: 8. Germline CDR1 and CDR2: LGHNA and YSLEER. CDR3 length: 15 amino acids. In DNA, the CDR3 is TGCGCCAGCAGCCAAGATGCCAGGGGGCCAACCGGCTACACCTTC. Amino acid sequence: CASSQDARGPTGYTF.

This clone was seen once. The chain joins TRBV30 to TRBJ2-5; 7 nucleotides agree with TRBD2. V lost 2 bases, J lost 2 bases, and 8 bases stayed unmatched. This CDR3 is built from 15 residues. Germline loops: CDR1 GTSNPN, CDR2 SVGIG (reference sequence). The CDR3 DNA follows: TGTGCCTGGAGTAATGGGGCTAGCGGACAAGAGACCCAGTACTTC. Translating it yields CAWSNGASGQETQYF.

The chain combines TRBV5-8 with TRBJ2-5; a possible D gene is TRBD2 (5 bases). The end of the DNA fits TRBJ2-7 better, so the J call may be wrong. In germline, CDR1 is SGHTS, CDR2 YDEGEE. The CDR3 loop spans 15 amino acids. The DNA for the CDR3 is TGTGCCAGCAGCTTGCGTATCGGGGAGTCCTACGAGCAGTACTTC. Its protein product is CASSLRIGESYEQYF.

This rearrangement joins TRBV6-1 to TRBJ2-3; 8 nucleotides match TRBD2. This CDR3 region has 16 residues. Germline trimming cut 3 bases from V and 1 base from J; bases unmatched to any gene: 6. Germline V gives CDR1 MNHNS, CDR2 SASEGT. CDR3 nucleotide sequence: TGTGCCAGCAGTGACGGCTCCGGGGGGGGCACAGATACGCAGTATTTT. Residues: CASSDGSGGGTDTQYF.

This chain uses TRBV7-3 with TRBJ2-1; possibly TRBD2 for D (5 bases). In germline, CDR1 is SGHTA, CDR2 FQGTGA. The V end lost 4 bases, the J end lost 9 bases, and 13 bases lay between the germline ends. The CDR3 contains 13 residues. The CDR3 bases are TGTGCCAGCAGCTCTTACAAAGAGGGTGAGCAGTTCTTC. It is translated as CASSSYKEGEQFF. The whole variable domain, filled in from reference TRBV7-3 and TRBJ2-1, reads GAGVSQTPSNKVTEKGKYVELRCDPISGHTALYWYRQSLGQGPEFLIYFQGTGAADDSGLPNDRFFAVRPEGSVSTLKIQRTERGDSAVYLCASSSYKEGEQFFGPGTRLTVL.

The chain employs TRBV21-1 and TRBJ2-1; TRBD2, the table's D call, was not compared with the DNA. TRBV21-1 is termed a pseudogene. The CDR3 contains 17 residues. CDR3 DNA sequence: TGTGCCAGCAGCAACCCGACTAGCGGGAGGTTGTACAATGAGCAGTTCTTC. This codes for CASSNPTSGRLYNEQFF.

V usage is TRBV28 and J usage is TRBJ2-7; D possibly corresponds to TRBD1 (6 bases). Trimming took off 2 bases at V and 3 bases at J, with 8 bases between the two ends. CDR1 is MDHEN and CDR2 is SYDVKM in the germline V gene. This CDR3 region has 13 residues. CDR3 residues: CASSLGTNYEQYF. DNA of the CDR3: TGTGCCAGCAGTTTAGGGACAAACTACGAGCAGTACTTC.

This rearrangement joins TRBV19 to TRBJ1-3; D gene ambiguous. Trimming cost V 1 base and J 8 bases, with 9 bases left between them. Germline CDR1 is LNHDA and CDR2 is SQIVND (reference sequence). The CDR3 is 13 residues long. CDR3 sequence reads: CASSIAGVDTIYF. The CDR3 bases are TGTGCCAGTAGTATAGCCGGGGTCGACACCATATATTTT.

This chain uses TRBV18 with TRBJ1-1; 7 nucleotides align to TRBD1. With V trimmed by 4 bases and J by 7 bases, 9 bases remained unmatched. The germline gives CDR1 KGHSH, CDR2 LQKENI. The CDR3 length is 14 residues. The CDR3 spells CASSLLSTGSEAFF. CDR3 DNA: TGTGCCAGCTCACTTCTTTCGACAGGGAGTGAAGCTTTCTTT.

The chain is built from TRBV30 and TRBJ1-2, with TRBD1 matching 7 bases. The CDR3 runs 13 residues. V gave up 2 bases and J gave up 10 bases; unmatched junction bases: 10. Germline V gene sequence: CDR1 GTSNPN, CDR2 SVGIG (reference sequence). CDR3 DNA sequence: TGTGCCTGGAGTCAGCGGACAGGCGCCCCCTACACCTTC. Encoded protein: CAWSQRTGAPYTF.

The chain employs TRBV29-1 and TRBJ2-2, with 7 bases lining up with TRBD2. The CDR3 has 14 residues. Germline CDR1 SQVTM, CDR2 ANQGSEA. Trimming removed 6 bases from V and 4 bases from J; junction bases left unmatched: 8. The CDR3 here is CSVESGTTTGELFF. The CDR3 coding sequence is TGCAGCGTCGAATCCGGGACTACCACCGGGGAGCTGTTTTTT.

The chain recombines TRBV5-1 with TRBJ2-1; 12 nucleotides line up with TRBD1. Germline assignment: CDR1 SGHRS and CDR2 YFSETQ. The length of the CDR3 is 17 residues. J lost 6 bases, V lost 4 bases, and 11 bases had no gene match. CDR3: CASSHQGGQGAFNEQFF. The CDR3 DNA reads TGCGCCAGCAGCCATCAAGGGGGACAGGGGGCATTCAATGAGCAGTTCTTC.

A single count supports this clone. The rearrangement links TRBV5-1 to TRBJ2-7; a weak D match, TRBD2 (6 bases). This CDR3 comprises 15 residues. Deletions cut 1 base from V and 3 bases from J, with 14 bases between. The germline gives CDR1 SGHRS, CDR2 YFSETQ. The CDR3 DNA follows: TGCGCCAGCAGCTTGATGGATACGGGACTCTACGAGCAGTACTTC. Protein: CASSLMDTGLYEQYF.

The rearrangement links TRBV27 to TRBJ2-3; weak D call: TRBD1 (5 bases). Trimming took off 0 bases at V and 9 bases at J, with 13 bases between the two ends. The germline V gene encodes CDR1 MNHEY and CDR2 SMNVEV (reference sequence). The CDR3 consists of 14 residues. The CDR3 region has the DNA TGTGCCAGCAGTTTATCCCCCCGGGCAGGGACGCAGTATTTT. Translation: CASSLSPRAGTQYF.

The chain couples TRBV19 to TRBJ1-1; 9 bases are a match to TRBD1. Trimming at V came to 5 bases and at J to 1 base, leaving 8 bases not matched to a gene. Germline CDR1 and CDR2: LNHDA and SQIVND (reference sequence). The CDR3 consists of 16 residues. CDR3 DNA sequence: TGTGCCAGTAGTCAAGCACAGGGGGCAAGGAACACTGAAGCTTTCTTT. The encoded protein is CASSQAQGARNTEAFF.

V is TRBV9 and J is TRBJ2-2, with a weak D call TRBD2 (5 bases). This CDR3 is built from 15 residues. Per the germline V gene, CDR1 is SGDLS and CDR2 is YYNGEE. V was trimmed by 0 bases and J by 4 bases, leaving 10 bases between them. CDR3 nucleotide sequence: TGTGCCAGCAGCGTAGAAATCGGGGTCACCGGGGAGCTGTTTTTT. Translating it yields CASSVEIGVTGELFF.

This clone showed up just once. Mismatch with germline at one junction end may stem from a read error. The chain employs TRBV10-3 and TRBJ2-1, with D tentatively TRBD2 (5 bases). From germline, CDR1 is ENHRY and CDR2 SYGVKD. CDR3 length equals 16 residues. The CDR3 coding sequence is TGTGCCATCAGTGAGTCCGTCGCGGGCCATGGCGATGAGCAATTCTTC. It encodes CAISESVAGHGDEQFF.

J is TRBJ2-2 and V is TRBV5-4, with D perhaps matching TRBD2 (6 bases). Germline loops: CDR1 SGHNT, CDR2 YYREEE (reference sequence). This CDR3 has 16 amino acids. The V end was cut by 3 bases, the J end by 1 base, with 13 bases between. The DNA for the CDR3 is TGTGCCAGCAGCTCTCAGACGGGACTGAACACCGGGGAGCTGTTTTTT. Amino acids: CASSSQTGLNTGELFF.

The chain couples TRBV7-2 to TRBJ1-2, with D perhaps matching TRBD1 (5 bases). The CDR3 totals 15 residues. Germline values: CDR1 SGHTA, CDR2 FQGNSA. V lost 3 bases and J lost 4, with 15 bases in between. The CDR3 reads CASSFLEQAIYGYTF. The CDR3 bases are TGTGCCAGCAGCTTTCTTGAACAGGCAATCTATGGCTACACCTTC. Drawing the rest from reference TRBV7-2 and TRBJ1-2, the complete variable domain is GAGVSQSPSNKVTEKGKDVELRCDPISGHTALYWYRQSLGQGLEFLIYFQGNSAPDKSGLPSDRFSAERTGGSVSTLTIQRTQQEDSAVYLCASSFLEQAIYGYTFGSGTRLTVV.

CDR3 DNA sequence: TGTGCCAGCAGTGGACAGGGAGGTTCCGGGGAGCTGTTTTTT. This gives the protein CASSGQGGSGELFF. The gene calls are TRBV7-2 and TRBJ2-2, with 8 bases aligning to TRBD1. CDR3 length equals 14 residues. CDR1 SGHTA and CDR2 FQGNSA come from the germline V gene. With 6 bases clipped from V and 6 bases from J, the junction kept 6 bases outside the gene matches.

The chain joins TRBV7-8 to TRBJ1-5; no reliable D call. V lost 4 bases and J 0 bases, leaving 16 bases between the germline ends. Per germline, CDR1 SGHVS and CDR2 FQNEAQ. This CDR3 is built from 17 residues. In nucleotides, the CDR3 is TGTGCCAGCAGCTCTGGCCGCCGTCGTTATAGCAATCAGCCCCAGCATTTT. Encoded protein: CASSSGRRRYSNQPQHF.

The rearrangement links TRBV27 to TRBJ1-6, with D possibly being TRBD1 (5 bases). The CDR3 is 17 residues long. From germline, CDR1 is MNHEY and CDR2 SMNVEV (reference sequence). V was pared by 6 bases and J by 0 bases, with 15 bases between. The DNA of the CDR3 is TGTGCCAGCAGCCTTAGCCCCAGGGCCTCCTATAATTCACCCCTCCACTTT. Protein: CASSLSPRASYNSPLHF.

This clone has more than one count but fewer than ten. This sequence joins TRBV5-1 and TRBJ2-5; D possibly corresponds to TRBD2 (6 bases). The CDR3 runs 14 residues. Per the germline V gene, CDR1 is SGHRS and CDR2 is YFSETQ. Trimming removed 4 bases at V and 4 bases at J, with 14 bases between. The DNA of the CDR3 is TGCGCCAGCAGCACGGGCGGGGTGGGAGAGACCCAGTACTTC. Translated, it gives CASSTGGVGETQYF.

This clone was recorded only once. V gene TRBV5-1 combines with J gene TRBJ1-6; D is possibly TRBD1 (6 bases). The ends were cut back, 4 bases at V and 10 bases at J, with 24 bases in the middle. The CDR3 contains 17 residues. The germline gives CDR1 SGHRS, CDR2 YFSETQ. Written as DNA, the CDR3 is TGCGCCAGCAGCCTTGCCGGGAAGGGGGACGGCGGATCACCCCTCCACTTT. Residues: CASSLAGKGDGGSPLHF. Based on the CDR3 plus reference TRBV5-1 and TRBJ1-6, the full variable domain is KAGVTQTPRYLIKTRGQQVTLSCSPISGHRSVSWYQQTPGQGLQFLFEYFSETQRNKGNFPGRFSGRQFSNSRSEMNVSTLELGDSALYLCASSLAGKGDGGSPLHFGNGTRLTVT.

This chain joins TRBV5-1 and TRBJ2-2; tentative D call: TRBD2 (6 bases). Per the germline V gene, CDR1 is SGHRS and CDR2 is YFSETQ. The CDR3 consists of 20 residues. The V and J ends lost 1 base and 5 bases respectively, with 27 bases between them. In DNA, the CDR3 is TGCGCCAGCAGCTTGTTGGCCCCACGGAGCGGGCACCCGGTGACCGGGGAGCTGTTTTTT. Protein: CASSLLAPRSGHPVTGELFF.

The chain links TRBV6-5 to TRBJ1-5, with 8 bases matching TRBD1. The CDR3 covers 14 residues. V shed 6 bases and J 5 bases; nucleotides not matched to a gene: 6. Germline CDR1 is MNHEY and CDR2 is SVGAGI. The CDR3 bases are TGTGCCAGCAGAGTCGACAGGGGCGATCAGCCCCAGCATTTT. It encodes CASRVDRGDQPQHF.

J is TRBJ1-1 and V is TRBV4-3, with D unresolved. V was trimmed by 2 bases and J by 10 bases, leaving 20 bases between them. The CDR3 extends over 15 amino acids. Looked up from germline, CDR1 is LGHNA and CDR2 is YSLEER. The CDR3 nucleotides read TGCGCCAGCAGCCAAACGAATGGAGCTTCTCCGGGAGCTTTCTTT. As protein: CASSQTNGASPGAFF.